This T cell receptor beta chain was captured by sequencing in a study of OX40 agonist ivuxolimab in advanced cancers. Background on the study: Patients were given ivuxolimab, an antibody that agonizes OX40 (CD134). Six ivuxolimab dose levels, 0.01 to 10 mg/kg, were given intravenously every 2 weeks. Prior therapy, whether anti-PD-1, anti-PD-L1 or anti-CTLA-4, was allowed, and about 39% had some.

V lost 0 bases to trimming and J lost 8 bases; unmatched junction nucleotides: 8. The CDR3 length is 15 residues. From germline, CDR1 is SGHNT and CDR2 YYREEE (reference sequence). The protocol was immunoSEQ multiplex PCR, while the TCRdb copy is restricted to in-frame clones and leaves out a portion. The repertoire includes 75,000 to 80,000 clones, about 89% of them detected once, and 0.45% to 0.7% sits in the top ten. The sequence came from an adult with an advanced solid tumor such as melanoma, head and neck, liver or kidney cancer. The material was CD4+ or CD8+ T cells sorted from blood, obtained in a trial of the OX40 agonist ivuxolimab. This chain uses TRBV5-4 with TRBJ2-1; 7 bases are shared with TRBD1. CDR3 DNA: TGTGCCAGCAGCTTGGAATCCAGGGGGTTCGATGAGCAGTTCTTC. Translating gives CASSLESRGFDEQFF.